What follows are 16 T cell receptor beta chains derived from one specimen sequenced in a study of immune cell composition in non-small cell lung cancer (dated by TCRdb to between 2016 and 2019). Libraries were constructed by the immunoSEQ multiplex PCR assay. The clones in this table, taken by TCRdb from immuneACCESS, are in-frame only. Not every clone is retained; where verified, under half of the shortfall comes from an unresolved V gene, and the cause of the rest is unknown. Across this sample there are approximately 1,100 clones, with 69% seen only once. The leading ten clones occupy more than 65% of the sample. Sequencing was carried out using lung tumor tissue. The receptors were sampled from a human donor with non-small cell lung cancer.

This clone showed up just a few times. The DNA of the CDR3 is TGTGCCAGCAGCTTGGCGGGGGGTGGCAATCAGCCCCAGCATTTT. As protein: CASSLAGGGNQPQHF. This sequence joins TRBV5-6 and TRBJ1-5; D possibly corresponds to TRBD1 (5 bases). This CDR3 comprises 15 residues. V lost 0 bases and J 2 bases, leaving 9 bases between the germline ends. Looked up from germline, CDR1 is SGHDT and CDR2 is YYEEEE.

In its sample, this clone was seen a few times. The chain recombines TRBV21-1 with TRBJ1-1. TRBV21-1 is listed as a pseudogene. This CDR3 contains 18 residues. The CDR3 reads CASSKLTKGGHRNTEAFF. The CDR3 nucleotides are TGTGCCAGCAGCAAACTTACAAAGGGGGGGCACAGGAACACTGAAGCTTTCTTT.

J is TRBJ1-1 and V is TRBV6-6, with D possibly being TRBD1 (6 bases). The CDR3 is made up of 14 amino acids. Germline CDR1 reads MNHNY; CDR2 reads SVGAGI (reference sequence). Trimming pared 0 bases from V and 1 base from J, leaving 6 bases between. The DNA for the CDR3 is TGTGCCAGCAGTTACTCGACAGGGAACACTGAAGCTTTCTTT. It codes for CASSYSTGNTEAFF.

CDR3 residues: CASSARGEQFF. CDR3 coding DNA: TGTGCCAGCTCGGCTAGGGGTGAGCAGTTCTTC. The V call is TRBV2, the J call TRBJ2-1, with D tentatively TRBD1 (5 bases). Trimming removed 8 bases at V and 9 bases at J, with 11 bases between. This CDR3 has 11 residues. CDR1 is SNHLY, CDR2 FYNNEI, per germline.

The rearrangement uses TRBV6-4 and TRBJ2-6; 9 bases fit TRBD1. The CDR3 sequence is 16 residues long. Germline loops: CDR1 MRHNA, CDR2 SNTAGT. V gave up 7 bases and J gave up 1 base; unmatched junction bases: 5. CDR3 amino acids: CASTGDRASGANVLTF. The CDR3 region has the DNA TGTGCCAGCACGGGGGACAGGGCGTCTGGGGCCAACGTCCTGACTTTC.

This clone was recorded once. The rearrangement links TRBV6-1 to TRBJ1-1; maybe TRBD1 (5 bases). This CDR3 is built from 15 residues. Germline CDR1 reads MNHNS; CDR2 reads SASEGT. Trimming cost V 2 bases and J 1 base, with 11 bases left between them. CDR3: CASSESGGGNTEAFF. For the CDR3, the DNA is TGTGCCAGCAGTGAAAGCGGGGGGGGGAACACTGAAGCTTTCTTT.

V is TRBV5-1 and J is TRBJ2-3; 9 positions agree with TRBD1. The length of the CDR3 is 18 residues. Trimming cost V 2 bases and J 1 base; bases outside gene matches: 11. The V gene's germline CDR1 is SGHRS and CDR2 YFSETQ. The CDR3 DNA follows: TGCGCCAGCAGCTTACTGACAGGGGGAGTTTTAGGCACAGATACGCAGTATTTT. It codes for CASSLLTGGVLGTDTQYF.

The CDR3 nucleotides are TGTGCCAGCTCCGGGACTCTAAACATTCAGTACTTC. Encoded protein: CASSGTLNIQYF. This chain links TRBV6-1 with TRBJ2-4; possible D gene TRBD2, 6 bases. The CDR3 is made up of 12 amino acids. Between the trimmed V and J ends, which lost 8 bases and 6 bases, there was a span of 11 bases. CDR1 and CDR2 (germline): MNHNS, SASEGT.

The V gene is TRBV6-5, the J gene TRBJ1-4, with TRBD1 as a possible D gene (6 bases). Germline V lookup: CDR1 MNHEY, CDR2 SVGAGI. The CDR3 is made up of 14 amino acids. With 6 bases removed from V and 7 bases from J, the gap between germline ends came to 15 bases. CDR3 sequence (DNA): TGTGCCAGCAGCAGGACAGTGCGGAGTGAAAAACTGTTTTTT. It specifies CASSRTVRSEKLFF.

This clone was observed a handful of times. The CDR3 bases are TGTGCCTGGAAGTGGGCGTCTCATAATTCACCCCTCCACTTT. It translates to CAWKWASHNSPLHF. This chain links TRBV30 with TRBJ1-6; D gene ambiguous. Between the trimmed V and J ends, which lost 4 bases and 5 bases, there was a span of 12 bases. The CDR3 spans 14 residues. The germline gives CDR1 GTSNPN, CDR2 SVGIG (reference sequence).

This chain joins TRBV6-1 and TRBJ2-1, with D possibly TRBD1 on 5 matching bases. Germline V CDR1 and CDR2: MNHNS, SASEGT. CDR3 length: 16 residues. The V and J ends lost 1 base and 0 bases respectively, with 10 bases between them. The CDR3 DNA reads as TGTGCCAGCAGTGAAGAAGAGACAGCCTCCTACAATGAGCAGTTCTTC. Protein: CASSEEETASYNEQFF.

This clone appeared a single time. V is TRBV28 and J is TRBJ2-7, with a tentative D call TRBD1 (6 bases). The CDR3 is 15 residues long. Trimming removed 5 bases at V and 1 base at J, with 15 bases between. In germline, CDR1 is MDHEN, CDR2 SYDVKM. The CDR3 DNA reads TGTGCCAGCAGTCCACAGGGTAAAGGGTCCTACGAGCAGTACTTC. Translation: CASSPQGKGSYEQYF.

The rearrangement uses TRBV4-1 and TRBJ2-1; no clear D gene. This CDR3 comprises 15 residues. From germline, CDR1 is MGHRA and CDR2 YSYEKL. V was pared by 1 base and J by 0 bases, with 7 bases between. The CDR3 DNA sequence: TGCGCCAGCAGCCAAGTCGCGAGCTCCTACAATGAGCAGTTCTTC. It specifies CASSQVASSYNEQFF.

V and J are TRBV2 and TRBJ2-5; a weak D match, TRBD2 (5 bases). Germline CDR1 and CDR2: SNHLY and FYNNEI. Trimming stripped 4 bases from V and 4 bases from J, with 13 bases between. The CDR3 length is 14 residues. The CDR3 region has the DNA TGTGCCAGCAGTGCTCTTAGCGCCTTAGAGACCCAGTACTTC. This translates into CASSALSALETQYF.

This clone was recorded a few times. The rearrangement uses TRBV19 and TRBJ2-7, with 7 bases fitting TRBD1. Germline lookup yields CDR1 LNHDA and CDR2 SQIVND (reference sequence). Trimming took 2 bases from V and 6 from J; bases not matched to a gene: 7. The CDR3 loop spans 14 amino acids. CDR3 DNA: TGTGCCAGTAGTATAAGGGGGAGACAGGGCGAGCAGTACTTC. This encodes CASSIRGRQGEQYF.

The chain recombines TRBV6-6 with TRBJ2-2, with 8 bases fitting TRBD1. CDR1 and CDR2 from the germline V gene are MNHNY and SVGAGI (reference sequence). With 6 bases clipped from V and 4 bases from J, the junction kept 4 bases outside the gene matches. This CDR3 has 14 amino acids. The CDR3 is CASREGQVTGELFF. The CDR3, as DNA: TGTGCCAGCAGGGAGGGACAGGTCACCGGGGAGCTGTTTTTT.